This entry describes one T cell receptor (beta chain). Its antigen is currently unknown. PCR involved 60 Vbeta and 13 Jbeta primers. Only in-frame clones appear in the TCRdb table, and some are missing; sequencing was by immunoSEQ multiplex PCR. The sample includes 100,000 to 150,000 clones, 83% seen only once; the top ten take 1% to 1.5%. The sample originates from a study of cytomegalovirus exposure and HLA in healthy donors. Participants comprised healthy donors of bone marrow. The study's findings and limits: Researchers reported that a few CMV-associated chains were confirmed in vitro as CMV antigen-specific.

CDR3 length: 15 amino acids. V was clipped by 7 bases and J by 2 bases; unmatched bases: 9. Germline assignment: CDR1 MNHNS and CDR2 SASEGT. The chain carries TRBV6-1 and TRBJ2-3, with 7 bases aligning to TRBD2. Source material: PBMCs. The sequence was obtained from a girl between 2 and 10 years old in good health and CMV-seronegative. Here the CDR3 DNA reads TGTGCCAGCATCCGCGGGACTACCAACACAGATACGCAGTATTTT. Translated: CASIRGTTNTDTQYF.